These 17 T cell receptor beta chains share one sample of origin, sequenced in a study of T cells in women clearing cervical HPV infection. The method was immunoSEQ multiplex PCR; TCRdb's version includes in-frame clones alone and lacks a portion of them. This specimen shows about 26,000 clones; the ten leading clones hold around 10%. The source material was blood buffy coat. The receptors were sampled from a woman aged 18-69 years with a cervical HPV16 infection that either progressed to CIN3+ or cleared (not recorded which).

With regard to this clone: The CDR3 end is not reached by the read, which stops 3 residues before it; the germline J gene fills it in. This chain joins TRBV7-3 and TRBJ2-3, with D perhaps matching TRBD1 (6 bases). Germline loops: CDR1 SGHTA, CDR2 FQGTGA. This CDR3 spans 16 amino acids. Trimming pared 5 bases from V and 2 bases from J, leaving 17 bases between. The part of the CDR3 DNA that was read is TGTGCCAGCAGCGTACAGGGTCCCGCAAACACAGATACG. This translates into CASSVQGPANTDT. The full CDR3 is CASSVQGPANTDTQYF.

Remarks on this clone: Read sequence stops 3 residues before the CDR3 end, and the germline J gene provides the missing end. This chain uses TRBV9 with TRBJ2-2; D gene ambiguous. Trimming took 0 bases from V and 8 from J, leaving 2 bases between them. Germline CDR1 and CDR2: SGDLS and YYNGEE. The CDR3 runs to 11 residues. The DNA read from the CDR3 is TGTGCCAGCAGCGTAGCGGGGGAG. It encodes CASSVAGE. In full, the CDR3 is CASSVAGELFF.

To note about this clone: The sequenced fragment ends 3 residues before the CDR3 boundary, so the rest is inferred from the germline J gene. The chain joins TRBV2 to TRBJ2-7, with D unclear. V was cut by 4 bases and J by 3 bases, with 7 bases left in between. CDR3 length equals 12 residues. Germline V gene sequence: CDR1 SNHLY, CDR2 FYNNEI. The part of the CDR3 DNA that was read is TGTGCCAGCAGTGGGGCAGGCTACGAG. Its translation: CASSGAGYE. The full-length CDR3 reads as CASSGAGYEQYF.

Remarks on this clone: The CDR3 end lies 3 residues beyond the end of the read and is filled in from the germline J gene. The chain is built from TRBV18 and TRBJ2-1, with 11 bases matching TRBD2. The V gene's germline CDR1 is KGHSH and CDR2 LQKENI. V was pared by 4 bases and J by 4 bases, with 6 bases of the junction left unmatched. The CDR3 consists of 16 residues. The part of the CDR3 DNA that was read is TGTGCCAGCTCACTACGGACTAGCGGGCGATACAATGAG. Protein: CASSLRTSGRYNE. The CDR3 in full is CASSLRTSGRYNEQFF.

Comment on this clone: With the read ending 3 residues before the CDR3 end, the germline J gene is used to fill in that end. This chain links TRBV7-2 with TRBJ2-7, with D tentatively TRBD1 (5 bases). The CDR3 runs 14 residues. Germline V gives CDR1 SGHTA, CDR2 FQGNSA. Trimming took off 5 bases at V and 2 bases at J, with 13 bases between the two ends. The sequenced part of the CDR3 DNA is TGTGCCAGCAGCCCGAAGACAGTGGCCTACGAG. Protein sequence: CASSPKTVAYE. The complete CDR3 sequence is CASSPKTVAYEQYF.

Notes on this clone: Read coverage stops 3 residues before the CDR3 terminus; the germline J gene supplies the remainder. The chain links TRBV7-9 to TRBJ1-4, with TRBD1 identical over 11 bases. The CDR3 totals 15 residues. CDR1 and CDR2 from the germline V gene are SEHNR and FQNEAQ (reference sequence). Trimming at V came to 3 bases and at J to 7 bases, leaving 4 bases not matched to a gene. The CDR3 DNA, read in part, is TGTGCCAGCAGCTTGTGGGACAGGGGGAGTGAAAAA. Translating it yields CASSLWDRGSEK. The entire CDR3 reads CASSLWDRGSEKLFF.

For this clone: The DNA ends 3 residues before the CDR3 does, and the rest of the CDR3 is filled in from the germline J gene. The rearrangement links TRBV20-1 to TRBJ2-2, with 14 bases lining up with TRBD2. Germline lookup yields CDR1 DFQATT and CDR2 SNEGSKA (reference sequence). This CDR3 has 16 residues. The J segment lost 2 bases and the V segment lost 5 bases, leaving 4 bases of the junction unmatched. The chain's CDR3 is CSAGTSGSLNTGELFF. CDR3 DNA, as far as it was read: TGCAGTGCTGGGACTAGCGGGAGTTTAAACACCGGGGAG.

On this clone: The read gets to within 3 residues of the CDR3 end, and the germline J gene fills in the rest. The rearrangement links TRBV18 to TRBJ2-5, with TRBD2 as a possible D gene (5 bases). The V end lost 5 bases, the J end lost 4 bases, and 14 bases lay between the germline ends. The CDR3 covers 14 residues. Germline V gene sequence: CDR1 KGHSH, CDR2 LQKENI. The CDR3 DNA, read in part, is TGTGCCAGCTCAATCGGGGTGGGCGGAGAGACC. Translation gives CASSIGVGGET. The full CDR3 sequence reads CASSIGVGGETQYF. Using reference TRBV18 and TRBJ2-5 for the parts outside the CDR3, the full variable domain is NAGVMQNPRHLVRRRGQEARLRCSPMKGHSHVYWYRQLPEEGLKFMVYLQKENIIDESGMPKERFSAEFPKEGPSILRIQQVVRGDSAAYFCASSIGVGGETQYFGPGTRLLVL.

On this clone itself: The CDR3 end falls 3 residues outside the read, so it is completed with the germline J gene. This chain connects TRBV7-3 to TRBJ2-3, with 14 bases identical to TRBD2. With 2 bases clipped from V and 5 bases from J, the junction kept 0 bases outside the gene matches. CDR1 is SGHTA, CDR2 FQGTGA, per germline. The CDR3 runs 15 residues. The sequenced CDR3 bases are TGTGCCAGCAGCTTAGGGACTAGCGGGAGAGATACG. Amino acid sequence: CASSLGTSGRDT. The complete CDR3 protein is CASSLGTSGRDTQYF. Based on the CDR3 plus reference TRBV7-3 and TRBJ2-3, the full variable domain is GAGVSQTPSNKVTEKGKYVELRCDPISGHTALYWYRQSLGQGPEFLIYFQGTGAADDSGLPNDRFFAVRPEGSVSTLKIQRTERGDSAVYLCASSLGTSGRDTQYFGPGTRLTVL.

The CDR3 is CSVGRNSYNEQFF. The DNA read from the CDR3 is TGCAGCGTGGGGCGGAATTCGTACAATGAG. The chain has TRBV29-1 and TRBJ2-1; weak D call: TRBD1 (5 bases). Read coverage stops 3 residues before the CDR3 terminus; the germline J gene supplies the remainder. This CDR3 spans 13 amino acids. The germline gives CDR1 SQVTM, CDR2 ANQGSEA. V gave up 6 bases and J gave up 4 bases, with 13 bases separating them.

Of note for this clone: The CDR3 end lies 3 residues beyond the end of the read and is filled in from the germline J gene. The genes are TRBV7-9 and TRBJ2-2; no reliable D call. Germline CDR1 SEHNR, CDR2 FQNEAQ (reference sequence). The CDR3 has 13 residues. This chain's CDR3 is CASSATVPPKLFF. The CDR3 DNA, read in part, is TGTGCCAGCAGCGCTACTGTCCCCCCGAAG. The variable domain in full, completed from reference TRBV7-9 and TRBJ2-2, reads DTGVSQNPRHKITKRGQNVTFRCDPISEHNRLYWYRQTLGQGPEFLTYFQNEAQLEKSRLLSDRFSAERPKGSFSTLEIQRTEQGDSAMYLCASSATVPPKLFFGEGSRLTVL.

In regard to this clone: Coverage ceases 3 residues before the CDR3 finishes, and the germline J gene fills in the end. This chain uses TRBV30 with TRBJ2-6; 9 positions agree with TRBD1. This CDR3 comprises 17 residues. V trimming: 5 bases; J trimming: 4 bases; junction bases outside the gene matches: 12. Germline CDR1 reads GTSNPN; CDR2 reads SVGIG (reference sequence). CDR3 in amino acids: CAWSRDRVSSGANVLTF. Partial CDR3 DNA: TGTGCCTGGTCCCGGGACAGGGTCAGTTCAGGGGCCAACGTC.

Regarding this clone: The read terminates 3 residues before the CDR3 end, so the remaining end is supplied by the germline J gene. This chain joins TRBV7-2 and TRBJ2-5, with D possibly being TRBD2 (7 bases). In germline, CDR1 is SGHTA, CDR2 FQGNSA. Trimming stripped 5 bases from V and 2 bases from J, with 12 bases between. The CDR3 spans 14 residues. The CDR3 sequence: CASSRGATQETQYF. The sequenced CDR3 bases are TGTGCCAGCAGCCGGGGGGCGACTCAAGAGACC.

A word on this clone: The read ends 3 residues before the CDR3 terminus; that terminus is restored from the germline J gene. This rearrangement joins TRBV18 to TRBJ2-4; D call uncertain. The CDR3 runs to 13 residues. CDR1 KGHSH and CDR2 LQKENI come from the germline V gene. CDR3 loop: CASSPGDHYGQYF. The sequenced part of the CDR3 DNA is TGTGCCAGCTCACCAGGAGACCACTATGGT.

The DNA read from the CDR3 is TGCGCCAGCAGTCAATCTCTCTACCGCGGGGCTAGCGGGAGGGATGAG. It specifies CASSQSLYRGASGRDE. The whole CDR3 region reads CASSQSLYRGASGRDEQFF. The V call is TRBV23-1, the J call TRBJ2-1, with 12 bases matching TRBD2. The read halts 3 residues ahead of the CDR3 end, with the missing end drawn from the germline J gene. TRBV23-1 is sorted into the ORF group, with uncertain function. The junction had 14 bases not matched to a gene; V was cut back by 0 bases and J by 8 bases. The CDR3 loop spans 19 amino acids.

As to this clone: The observed sequence ends 3 residues before the CDR3 terminus, with the missing tail filled in from the germline J gene. This chain links TRBV19 with TRBJ2-5; TRBD1 aligns across 7 bases. Germline CDR1 reads LNHDA; CDR2 reads SQIVND (reference sequence). The junction had 18 bases not matched to a gene; V was cut back by 6 bases and J by 5 bases. The CDR3 loop spans 17 amino acids. Here the CDR3 reads CASSNNGADREGETQYF. Partial CDR3 DNA: TGTGCCAGTAGCAACAATGGGGCCGACAGGGAAGGCGAGACC.

As concerns this clone: Read data end 3 residues before the CDR3 end; the end is taken from the germline J gene. The genes are TRBV6-2 or TRBV6-3 and TRBJ2-3, with D perhaps TRBD2 (5 bases). Germline CDR1 reads MNHEY; CDR2 reads SVGEGT. This CDR3 contains 14 residues. The CDR3 DNA, read in part, is TGTGCCAGCAGTAATATTCGTGAGGGTGAGACG. Its translation is CASSNIREGET. The whole CDR3 is CASSNIREGETQYF.